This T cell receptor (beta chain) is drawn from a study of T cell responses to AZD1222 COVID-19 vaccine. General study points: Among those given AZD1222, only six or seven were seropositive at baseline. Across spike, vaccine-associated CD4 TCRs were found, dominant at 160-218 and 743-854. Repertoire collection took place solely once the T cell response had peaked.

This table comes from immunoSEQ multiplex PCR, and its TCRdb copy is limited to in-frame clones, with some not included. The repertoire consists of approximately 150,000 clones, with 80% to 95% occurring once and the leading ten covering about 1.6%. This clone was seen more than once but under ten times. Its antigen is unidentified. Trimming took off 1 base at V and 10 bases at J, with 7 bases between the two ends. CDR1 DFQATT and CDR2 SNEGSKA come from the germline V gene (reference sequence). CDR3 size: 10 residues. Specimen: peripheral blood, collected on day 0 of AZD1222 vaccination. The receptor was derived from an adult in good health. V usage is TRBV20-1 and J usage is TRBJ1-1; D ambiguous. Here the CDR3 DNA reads TGCAGTGCTAGAGCCGGGAGAGCTTTCTTT. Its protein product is CSARAGRAFF.